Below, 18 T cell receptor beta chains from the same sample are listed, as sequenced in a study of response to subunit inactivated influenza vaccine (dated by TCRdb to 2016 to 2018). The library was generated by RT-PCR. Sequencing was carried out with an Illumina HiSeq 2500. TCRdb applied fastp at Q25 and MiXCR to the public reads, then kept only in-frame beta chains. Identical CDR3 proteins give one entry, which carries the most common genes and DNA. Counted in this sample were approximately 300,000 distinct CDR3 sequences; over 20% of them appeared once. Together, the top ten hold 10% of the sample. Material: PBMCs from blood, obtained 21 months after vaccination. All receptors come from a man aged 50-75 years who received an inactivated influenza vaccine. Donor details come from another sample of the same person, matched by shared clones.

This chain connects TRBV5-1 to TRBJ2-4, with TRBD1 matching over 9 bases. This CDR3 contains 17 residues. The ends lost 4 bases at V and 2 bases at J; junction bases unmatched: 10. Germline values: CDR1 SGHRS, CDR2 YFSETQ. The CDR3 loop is CASSPRVGQGSKNIQYF. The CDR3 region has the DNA TGCGCCAGCAGCCCCCGAGTGGGACAGGGATCCAAAAACATTCAGTACTTC.

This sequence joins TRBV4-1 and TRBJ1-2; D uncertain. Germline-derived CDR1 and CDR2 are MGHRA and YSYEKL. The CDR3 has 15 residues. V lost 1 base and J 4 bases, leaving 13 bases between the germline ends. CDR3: CASSQVAKPSYGYTF. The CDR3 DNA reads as TGCGCCAGCAGCCAAGTGGCGAAACCCAGCTATGGCTACACCTTC.

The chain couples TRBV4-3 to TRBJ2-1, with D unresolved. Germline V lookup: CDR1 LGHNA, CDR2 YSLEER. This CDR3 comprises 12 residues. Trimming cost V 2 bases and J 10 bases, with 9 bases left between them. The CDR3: CASSQLPWEQFF. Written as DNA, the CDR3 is TGCGCCAGCAGCCAACTACCATGGGAGCAGTTCTTC.

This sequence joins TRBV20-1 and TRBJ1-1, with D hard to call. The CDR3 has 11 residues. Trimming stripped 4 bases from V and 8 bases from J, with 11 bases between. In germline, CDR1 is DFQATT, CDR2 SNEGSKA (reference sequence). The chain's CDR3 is CSAKGGKEAFF. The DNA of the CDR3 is TGCAGTGCTAAGGGTGGGAAAGAAGCTTTCTTT.

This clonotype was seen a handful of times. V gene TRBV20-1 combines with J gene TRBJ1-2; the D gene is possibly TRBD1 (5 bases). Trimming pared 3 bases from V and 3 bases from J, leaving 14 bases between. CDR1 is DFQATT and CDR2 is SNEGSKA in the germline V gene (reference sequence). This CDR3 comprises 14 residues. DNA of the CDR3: TGCAGTGCTAGTAACCGGGGGACGGACTATGGCTACACCTTC. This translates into CSASNRGTDYGYTF.

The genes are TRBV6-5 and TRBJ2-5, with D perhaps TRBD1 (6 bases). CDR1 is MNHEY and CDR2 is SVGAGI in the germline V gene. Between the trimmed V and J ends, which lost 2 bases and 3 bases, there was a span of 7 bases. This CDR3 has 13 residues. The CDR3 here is CASSYHREETQYF. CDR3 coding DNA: TGTGCCAGCAGTTACCACAGGGAAGAGACCCAGTACTTC.

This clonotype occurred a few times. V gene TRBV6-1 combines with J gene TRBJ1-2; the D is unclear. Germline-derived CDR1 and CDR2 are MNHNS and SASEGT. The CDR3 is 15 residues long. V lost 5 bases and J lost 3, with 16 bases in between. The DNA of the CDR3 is TGTGCCAGCAGTCCAAAACGAACACCGGACTATGGCTACACCTTC. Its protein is CASSPKRTPDYGYTF.

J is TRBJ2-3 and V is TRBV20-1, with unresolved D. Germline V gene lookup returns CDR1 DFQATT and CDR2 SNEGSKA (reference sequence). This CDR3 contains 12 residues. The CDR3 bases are TGCAGCGCCGGTTCTAGCACAGATACGCAGTATTTT. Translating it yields CSAGSSTDTQYF.

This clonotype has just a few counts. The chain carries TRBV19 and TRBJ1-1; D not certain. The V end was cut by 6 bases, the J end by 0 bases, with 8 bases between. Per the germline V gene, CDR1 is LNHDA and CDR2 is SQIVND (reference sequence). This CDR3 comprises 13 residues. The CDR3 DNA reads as TGTGCCAGTAGATGGAGCGTGAACACTGAAGCTTTCTTT. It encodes CASRWSVNTEAFF.

The CDR3, as DNA: TGTGCCAGCAGGTTAACAGGGATCACTGAAGCTTTCTTT. It is translated as CASRLTGITEAFF. This rearrangement joins TRBV7-9 to TRBJ1-1; tentatively, D is TRBD1 (6 bases). The CDR3 covers 13 residues. Germline V CDR1 and CDR2: SEHNR, FQNEAQ (reference sequence). Trimming stripped 6 bases from V and 4 bases from J, with 12 bases between.

The CDR3 is CASSESGTGANVLTF. CDR3 DNA: TGTGCCAGCAGTGAATCTGGGACGGGGGCCAACGTCCTGACTTTC. This chain uses TRBV6-1 with TRBJ2-6, with D perhaps given as TRBD1 or TRBD2 (5 bases each). CDR1 and CDR2 from the germline V gene are MNHNS and SASEGT. The CDR3 length is 15 residues. The V and J ends lost 2 bases and 4 bases respectively, with 9 bases between them.

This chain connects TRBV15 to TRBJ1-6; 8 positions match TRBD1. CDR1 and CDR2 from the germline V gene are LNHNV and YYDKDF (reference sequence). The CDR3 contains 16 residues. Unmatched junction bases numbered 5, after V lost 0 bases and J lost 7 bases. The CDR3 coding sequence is TGTGCCACCAGCAGAGATCTCGGACAGGGCAATTCACCCCTCCACTTT. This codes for CATSRDLGQGNSPLHF.

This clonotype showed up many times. CDR3 amino acids: CASSRTTNTGELFF. The CDR3 nucleotides read TGTGCCAGCAGCCGCACCACCAACACCGGGGAGCTGTTTTTT. The rearrangement uses TRBV7-6 and TRBJ2-2, with D hard to call. Germline assignment: CDR1 SGHVS and CDR2 FNYEAQ. Deletions cut 5 bases from V and 2 bases from J, with 9 bases between. This CDR3 contains 14 residues.

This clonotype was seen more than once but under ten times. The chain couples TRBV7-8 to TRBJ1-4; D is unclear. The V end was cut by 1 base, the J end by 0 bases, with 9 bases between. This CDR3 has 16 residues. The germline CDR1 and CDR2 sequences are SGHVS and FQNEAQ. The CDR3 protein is CASSLVVGSTNEKLFF. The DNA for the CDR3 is TGTGCCAGCAGCTTAGTCGTGGGGTCAACTAATGAAAAACTGTTTTTT.

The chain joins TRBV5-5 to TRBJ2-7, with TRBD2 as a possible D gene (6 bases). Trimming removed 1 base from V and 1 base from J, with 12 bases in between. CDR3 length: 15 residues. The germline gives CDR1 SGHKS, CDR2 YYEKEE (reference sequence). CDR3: CASSLSLRDSYEQYF. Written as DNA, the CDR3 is TGTGCCAGCAGCTTGTCTTTGCGGGATTCCTACGAGCAGTACTTC.

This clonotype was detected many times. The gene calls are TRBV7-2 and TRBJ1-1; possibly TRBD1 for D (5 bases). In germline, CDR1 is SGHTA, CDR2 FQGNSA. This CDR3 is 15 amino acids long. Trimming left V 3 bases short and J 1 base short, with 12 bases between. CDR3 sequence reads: CASSFSGWGNTEAFF. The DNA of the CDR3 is TGTGCCAGCAGCTTTTCAGGGTGGGGGAACACTGAAGCTTTCTTT.

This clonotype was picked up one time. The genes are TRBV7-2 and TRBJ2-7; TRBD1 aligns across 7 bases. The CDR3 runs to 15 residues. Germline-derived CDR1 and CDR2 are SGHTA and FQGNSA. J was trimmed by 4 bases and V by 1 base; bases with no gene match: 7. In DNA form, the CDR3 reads TGTGCCAGCAGCTTAGACATCGGGACAGCGTACGAGCAGTACTTC. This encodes CASSLDIGTAYEQYF.

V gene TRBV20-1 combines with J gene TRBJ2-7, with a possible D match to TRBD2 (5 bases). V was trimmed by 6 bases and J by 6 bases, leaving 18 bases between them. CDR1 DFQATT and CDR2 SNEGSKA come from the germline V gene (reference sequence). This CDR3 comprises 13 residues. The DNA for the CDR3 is TGCAGTGCCAAGTCTAACCCCGGGATCGAGCAGTACTTC. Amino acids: CSAKSNPGIEQYF.